These T cell receptor beta chains were read from a single sample in a study of CD8+CD57+ T cells in acquired aplastic anemia. MiXCR, run by TCRdb on the reads, gives a single entry per CDR3 protein. Here the sample spans about 180,000 distinct CDR3 sequences, 35% to 50% being singletons. The sequenced material came from sorted CD4+, CD8+, or CD8+CD57+ T cells (not recorded which) from PBMCs. The receptor set was obtained from a human donor in good health. The CDR3 runs from the conserved cysteine through the conserved F or W. Fields, in order: D gene, V gene, J gene, clone size, CDR3 protein, CDR3 DNA. D genes are given only for firm matches. A clone size is listed for some rows: how often the clone was seen (once, few, many), or a class if it is expanded.

-	TRBV7-8	TRBJ1-4	many	CASSSDSATNEKLFF	TGTGCCAGCAGCTCGGACAGCGCAACTAATGAAAAACTGTTTTTT
-	TRBV2	TRBJ1-1	many	CAQAGQGGTEAFF	TGTGCCCAAGCGGGCCAGGGTGGTACTGAAGCTTTCTTT
TRBD1	TRBV2	TRBJ1-1	many	CASRYRGFTEAFF	TGTGCCAGCAGGTACAGGGGCTTCACTGAAGCTTTCTTT
-	TRBV7-7	TRBJ1-1	few	CASSLTSNTEAFF	TGTGCCAGCAGCTTGACAAGTAACACTGAAGCTTTCTTT
-	TRBV7-3	TRBJ2-1	-	CASSPAAGNEQFF	TGTGCCAGCAGCCCGGCCGCCGGGAATGAGCAGTTCTTC
TRBD1	TRBV7-9	TRBJ2-7	once	CASGQGSYEQYF	TGTGCCTCGGGACAGGGATCCTACGAGCAGTACTTC
-	TRBV20-1	TRBJ2-3	-	CSELYGQTDTQYF	TGCAGCGAACTCTACGGACAGACAGATACGCAGTATTTT
TRBD2	TRBV20-1	TRBJ2-1	-	CSAPIAGGPEEQFF	TGCAGTGCTCCAATAGCGGGGGGGCCGGAGGAGCAGTTCTTC
-	TRBV25-1	TRBJ1-4	-	CASSESTQWGEKLFF	TGTGCCAGCAGTGAATCGACACAGTGGGGTGAAAAACTGTTTTTT
-	TRBV5-1	TRBJ2-2	many	CASSLIQGGTGELFF	TGCGCCAGCAGCTTGATACAGGGGGGGACCGGGGAGCTGTTTTTT
-	TRBV7-2	TRBJ2-1	-	CASSLGAVEQFF	TGTGCCAGCAGCTTAGGGGCTGTTGAGCAGTTCTTC
-	TRBV7-6	TRBJ2-3	many	CASSLTAQGDTQYF	TGTGCCAGCAGCTTAACAGCGCAAGGAGATACGCAGTATTTT
TRBD2	TRBV5-1	TRBJ2-5	many	CASSLSGSGEETQYF	TGCGCCAGCAGCTTGAGTGGGAGCGGGGAAGAGACCCAGTACTTC
-	TRBV7-2	TRBJ2-7	few	CASSLMEVQYF	TGTGCCAGCAGCTTGATGGAGGTGCAGTACTTC
-	TRBV5-1	TRBJ2-3	-	CASSSANTDTQYF	TGCGCCAGCAGCTCCGCTAACACAGATACGCAGTATTTT
-	TRBV28	TRBJ1-6	few	CASSLGRADSPLHF	TGTGCCAGCAGTTTAGGGAGGGCTGATTCACCCCTCCACTTT
TRBD2	TRBV27	TRBJ2-5	-	CASSLSTSGVGETQYF	TGTGCCAGCAGTTTATCAACTAGCGGAGTGGGGGAGACCCAGTACTTC
-	TRBV6-1	TRBJ2-7	many	CASREQGHEQYF	TGTGCCAGCAGGGAACAGGGCCACGAGCAGTACTTC